The 21 T cell receptor beta chains below all came from one sample that was sequenced in a study of OX40 agonist ivuxolimab in advanced cancers. TCRdb's copy holds only in-frame clones and misses some; the assay was immunoSEQ multiplex PCR. There are tens of thousands of clones in the sample; 88% occur only once, and approximately 0.43% lies in the top ten. This sample comprised CD4+ or CD8+ T cells sorted from blood, obtained in a trial of the OX40 agonist ivuxolimab. Receptors were obtained from an adult with an advanced solid tumor such as melanoma, head and neck, liver or kidney cancer.

This clone has just one count. The CDR3 sequence: CASSPPGRARYTF. The CDR3 DNA follows: TGTGCCAGCTCACCCCCCGGGAGGGCCCGCTACACCTTC. The chain uses TRBV18 and TRBJ1-2; no clear D gene. Germline-derived CDR1 and CDR2 are KGHSH and LQKENI. There are 13 residues in the CDR3. Between the trimmed V and J ends, which lost 3 bases and 9 bases, there was a span of 14 bases.

The genes are TRBV6-6 and TRBJ1-3; tentatively, D is TRBD1 (5 bases). Per germline, CDR1 MNHNY and CDR2 SVGAGI (reference sequence). V shed 6 bases and J shed 0 bases, with 12 bases lying between them. The CDR3 loop spans 15 amino acids. The CDR3 nucleotides read TGTGCCAGCAGCCTCGACAGCTCCTCTGGAAACACCATATATTTT. It translates to CASSLDSSSGNTIYF.

The chain links TRBV4-1 to TRBJ1-5; 9 bases map to TRBD1. V lost 3 bases to trimming and J lost 7 bases; unmatched junction nucleotides: 7. This CDR3 contains 15 residues. Germline lookup yields CDR1 MGHRA and CDR2 YSYEKL. In DNA form, the CDR3 reads TGCGCCAGCAGCCAGTCCGGGACAGGGTACCAGCCCCAGCATTTT. This encodes CASSQSGTGYQPQHF.

The chain uses TRBV6-6 and TRBJ1-1; perhaps TRBD1 as D (6 bases). CDR1 is MNHNY and CDR2 is SVGAGI in the germline V gene (reference sequence). The V end lost 0 bases, the J end lost 11 bases, and 16 bases lay between the germline ends. This CDR3 is built from 14 residues. The CDR3 nucleotides read TGTGCCAGCAGTTACTCGGGGGGGCTCAGGGCGGCTTTCTTT. Its protein product is CASSYSGGLRAAFF.

The rearrangement uses TRBV7-8 and TRBJ2-3, with 9 bases identical to TRBD2. The CDR3 contains 16 residues. The V gene end was trimmed by 1 base and the J gene end by 3 bases; junction bases not matched to a gene: 5. Germline V gene data show CDR1 as SGHVS and CDR2 as FQNEAQ. CDR3 in amino acids: CASSLGRGGSTDTQYF. The CDR3 DNA sequence: TGTGCCAGCAGCTTAGGGCGGGGGGGCTCAACAGATACGCAGTATTTT. The complete variable domain, with remaining parts taken from reference TRBV7-8 and TRBJ2-3, reads GAGVSQSPRYKVAKRGQDVALRCDPISGHVSLFWYQQALGQGPEFLTYFQNEAQLDKSGLPSDRFFAERPEGSVSTLKIQRTQQEDSAVYLCASSLGRGGSTDTQYFGPGTRLTVL.

The chain joins TRBV7-2 to TRBJ2-7; TRBD1 matches 11 bases. Germline V gives CDR1 SGHTA, CDR2 FQGNSA. The CDR3 loop spans 16 amino acids. The ends lost 11 bases at V and 4 bases at J; junction bases unmatched: 16. CDR3 DNA: TGTGCCGTAAGGGGAACCGGGACAGGGGGTAAATACGAGCAGTACTTC. Residues: CAVRGTGTGGKYEQYF. The full variable domain, in which reference TRBV7-2 and TRBJ2-7 provide the parts outside the CDR3, is GAGVSQSPSNKVTEKGKDVELRCDPISGHTALYWYRQSLGQGLEFLIYFQGNSAPDKSGLPSDRFSAERTGGSVSTLTIQRTQQEDSAVYLCAVRGTGTGGKYEQYFGPGTRLTVT.

Remarks on this clone: At one end the junction does not follow the germline gene, possibly because of a read error. This rearrangement joins TRBV6-1 to TRBJ1-1, with D unresolved. The CDR3 extends over 12 amino acids. The germline gives CDR1 MNHNS, CDR2 SASEGT. The DNA of the CDR3 is TGTGCCACCGGTTCCCTCGTAGGAGGCTTGCTCTTT. It translates to CATGSLVGGLLF.

This clone was seen a few times. The chain employs TRBV6-5 and TRBJ2-3; D is ambiguous. The CDR3 length is 11 residues. Trimming pared 6 bases from V and 8 bases from J, leaving 9 bases between. From germline, CDR1 is MNHEY and CDR2 SVGAGI. CDR3 sequence reads: CASRQWVTQYF. The CDR3 DNA reads TGTGCCAGCAGGCAGTGGGTTACGCAGTATTTT.

This sequence joins TRBV9 and TRBJ1-3; D is perhaps TRBD1 (5 bases). The V end was cut by 4 bases, the J end by 0 bases, with 8 bases between. The CDR3 spans 14 residues. Germline assignment: CDR1 SGDLS and CDR2 YYNGEE. As DNA, the CDR3 is TGTGCCAGCAGCCGACAGTCCTCTGGAAACACCATATATTTT. Protein: CASSRQSSGNTIYF.

Concerning this clone itself: Additional DNA sequences in this sample encode the identical CDR3. The rearrangement joins TRBV18 to TRBJ2-5, with D perhaps matching TRBD2 (6 bases). V was cut by 3 bases and J by 3 bases, with 11 bases left in between. Germline-derived CDR1 and CDR2 are KGHSH and LQKENI. This CDR3 is built from 14 residues. This CDR3 is CASSPGTGEETQYF. CDR3 DNA sequence: TGTGCCAGCTCACCCGGGACTGGGGAAGAGACCCAGTACTTC. The full variable domain, completed using reference TRBV18 and TRBJ2-5, is NAGVMQNPRHLVRRRGQEARLRCSPMKGHSHVYWYRQLPEEGLKFMVYLQKENIIDESGMPKERFSAEFPKEGPSILRIQQVVRGDSAAYFCASSPGTGEETQYFGPGTRLLVL.

The J gene is TRBJ2-7, the V gene TRBV6-5; the match to TRBD1 covers 7 bases. This CDR3 has 13 residues. Germline V gene lookup returns CDR1 MNHEY and CDR2 SVGAGI. Losses at the gene ends were 6 bases for V and 3 bases for J; bases not matched to a gene: 5. The CDR3 region has the DNA TGTGCCAGCAGAGCTACAGGGGACTACGAGCAGTACTTC. This translates into CASRATGDYEQYF.

This sequence joins TRBV4-2 and TRBJ2-3; 7 bases align to TRBD2. The J segment lost 5 bases and the V segment lost 1 base, leaving 6 bases of the junction unmatched. The length of the CDR3 is 15 residues. Germline CDR1 LGHNA, CDR2 YNFKEQ. CDR3 sequence: CASSQGGGRLDTQYF. The CDR3 coding sequence is TGTGCCAGCAGCCAAGGGGGGGGAAGGTTAGATACGCAGTATTTT.

This clone has only a few counts. The J gene is TRBJ1-2, the V gene TRBV6-1, with D possibly matching TRBD1 (5 bases). The CDR3 has 13 residues. Trimming shortened V by 2 bases and J by 6 bases, and 10 bases separated the two germline ends. CDR1 MNHNS and CDR2 SASEGT come from the germline V gene. The CDR3 nucleotides are TGTGCCAGCAGTGAATGGGGGTTCGATGGCTACACCTTC. It is translated as CASSEWGFDGYTF.

The chain links TRBV19 to TRBJ1-3; D is uncertain. The CDR3 is 14 amino acids. Germline loops: CDR1 LNHDA, CDR2 SQIVND (reference sequence). V was clipped by 7 bases and J by 4 bases, with 14 bases between them. The CDR3 DNA follows: TGTGCCAGTACCCGGAGAGGGAAGGGAAACACCATATATTTT. It is translated as CASTRRGKGNTIYF.

This chain joins TRBV5-1 and TRBJ2-5; the D is unclear. The germline V gene encodes CDR1 SGHRS and CDR2 YFSETQ. The CDR3 contains 13 residues. V lost 3 bases, J lost 6 bases, and 12 bases lay in between. The CDR3 spells CASSSPTLKTQYF. The CDR3 DNA sequence: TGCGCCAGCAGCTCGCCCACTCTGAAGACCCAGTACTTC.

DNA of the CDR3: TGTGCCAGCAGCGGAACGGACAGGACCTACTACGAGCAGTACTTC. This codes for CASSGTDRTYYEQYF. This chain connects TRBV7-9 to TRBJ2-7, with 7 bases that match TRBD1. CDR1 is SEHNR and CDR2 is FQNEAQ in the germline V gene (reference sequence). After removal of 5 bases from V and 3 bases from J, the junction contained 10 bases not matched to a gene. The CDR3 covers 15 residues.

This clone was detected only a few times. This rearrangement joins TRBV7-2 to TRBJ2-1; TRBD2 agrees at 9 bases. The CDR3 spans 14 residues. Germline CDR1 reads SGHTA; CDR2 reads FQGNSA. Losses at the gene ends were 8 bases for V and 4 bases for J; bases not matched to a gene: 6. CDR3 in amino acids: CASRSGGPYNEQFF. CDR3 bases: TGTGCCAGCCGTAGCGGGGGCCCATACAATGAGCAGTTCTTC.

CDR3 amino acids: CASSLSGGVGDTQYF. The CDR3 region has the DNA TGTGCCAGCAGCCTCAGCGGGGGGGTTGGGGATACGCAGTATTTT. The J gene is TRBJ2-3, the V gene TRBV7-2, with TRBD2 matching 10 bases. Germline values: CDR1 SGHTA, CDR2 FQGNSA. The CDR3 is 15 residues long. The J segment lost 6 bases and the V segment lost 5 bases, leaving 8 bases of the junction unmatched.

Written as DNA, the CDR3 is TGCGCCAGCAGCTTGGGGGACGGCTGGACTGAAGCTTTCTTT. Its translation: CASSLGDGWTEAFF. The gene calls are TRBV5-1 and TRBJ1-1; D possibly corresponds to TRBD1 (5 bases). CDR1 is SGHRS and CDR2 is YFSETQ in the germline V gene. Trimming shortened V by 0 bases and J by 5 bases, and 11 bases separated the two germline ends. The CDR3 loop spans 14 amino acids.

This chain joins TRBV4-1 and TRBJ2-3, with D perhaps matching TRBD1 or TRBD2 (6 bases each). From germline, CDR1 is MGHRA and CDR2 YSYEKL. The CDR3 is 14 residues long. With 7 bases removed from V and 4 bases from J, the gap between germline ends came to 15 bases. CDR3 sequence (DNA): TGCGCCAGCAAAAGGGGGGAGAATTCAGATACGCAGTATTTT. It is translated as CASKRGENSDTQYF.

The chain has TRBV5-5 and TRBJ1-5; 7 nucleotides align to TRBD1. Unmatched junction bases numbered 1, after V lost 1 base and J lost 3 bases. The CDR3 totals 14 residues. Germline CDR1 and CDR2: SGHKS and YYEKEE (reference sequence). CDR3 in amino acids: CASSLTGVNQPQHF. CDR3 DNA sequence: TGTGCCAGCAGCTTGACAGGGGTCAATCAGCCCCAGCATTTT.